This is a list of T cell receptor beta chains from one sample in a study of CD8 T cells in ankylosing spondylitis. Each CDR3 protein is one row after TCRdb ran MiXCR on the 5' RACE reads. The data hold 670,000 or so distinct CDR3 sequences, with over 15% observed a single time. Source material: blood, either unsorted or a sorted T cell fraction (not recorded which). The origin of the receptors is a male donor with ankylosing spondylitis. Both conserved end residues are part of each CDR3. Each record gives: J gene, D gene, CDR3 length, clone size, V gene, CDR3 DNA, CDR3 protein. The D gene is left open where the match is weak. Part of the rows lack a size; the others show once, few, many or a class for expanded clones.

j_gene: TRBJ2-2; d_gene: -; len: 12; abundance: -; v_gene: TRBV12-3/TRBV12-4; CDR3nt: TGTGCCAGCAGTTTCTTAGCCGGGGAGCTGTTTTTT; CDR3aa: CASSFLAGELFF
j_gene: TRBJ1-1; d_gene: -; len: 14; abundance: -; v_gene: TRBV5-1; CDR3nt: TGCGCCAGCAGCACTAGGTGGGGGAACACTGAAGCTTTCTTT; CDR3aa: CASSTRWGNTEAFF
j_gene: TRBJ1-2; d_gene: TRBD1; len: 15; abundance: -; v_gene: TRBV27; CDR3nt: TGTGCCAGCAGTCCCGGACAGGGCCCCTTCTATGGCTACACCTTC; CDR3aa: CASSPGQGPFYGYTF
j_gene: TRBJ1-5; d_gene: TRBD1; len: 15; abundance: few; v_gene: TRBV12-5; CDR3nt: TGTGCTAGTGGTTCGGGACAGGGTAGAGCCCAGCCCCAGCATTTT; CDR3aa: CASGSGQGRAQPQHF
j_gene: TRBJ2-7; d_gene: -; len: 14; abundance: few; v_gene: TRBV5-6; CDR3nt: TGTGCCAGCAGCTCCCGGGGCACTGGCTACGAGCAGTACTTC; CDR3aa: CASSSRGTGYEQYF
j_gene: TRBJ1-6; d_gene: -; len: 16; abundance: -; v_gene: TRBV20-1; CDR3nt: TGCAGTGCTCGGGACACCACCTACTCCTATAATTCACCCCTCCACTTT; CDR3aa: CSARDTTYSYNSPLHF
j_gene: TRBJ1-1; d_gene: -; len: 17; abundance: -; v_gene: TRBV11-2; CDR3nt: TGTGCCAGCAGCCTAGGGGAATCAAGGGCAGGAAACACTGAAGCTTTCTTT; CDR3aa: CASSLGESRAGNTEAFF
j_gene: TRBJ1-2; d_gene: TRBD1; len: 15; abundance: few; v_gene: TRBV4-3; CDR3nt: TGCGCCAGCAGCCAGACGGACAGGGGAGCGTTTGGCTACACCTTC; CDR3aa: CASSQTDRGAFGYTF
j_gene: TRBJ1-3; d_gene: -; len: 16; abundance: -; v_gene: TRBV3-1; CDR3nt: TGTGCCAGCAGCCAAAGCAAGGGGGTCACTGGAAACACCATATATTTT; CDR3aa: CASSQSKGVTGNTIYF
j_gene: TRBJ2-2; d_gene: TRBD2; len: 15; abundance: many; v_gene: TRBV20-1; CDR3nt: TGCAGTGCTAGAGATGGACTAGCTATCACCGGGGAGCTGTTTTTT; CDR3aa: CSARDGLAITGELFF
j_gene: TRBJ2-7; d_gene: -; len: 13; abundance: few; v_gene: TRBV13; CDR3nt: TGTGCCAGCAGCCAGGGGGGGAATTACGAGCAGTACTTC; CDR3aa: CASSQGGNYEQYF
j_gene: TRBJ2-2; d_gene: -; len: 15; abundance: many; v_gene: TRBV12-3/TRBV12-4; CDR3nt: TGTGCCAGCAGTTTACTAGCGCCGAACACCGGGGAGCTGTTTTTT; CDR3aa: CASSLLAPNTGELFF
j_gene: TRBJ1-5; d_gene: -; len: 16; abundance: -; v_gene: TRBV19; CDR3nt: TGTGCCAGTAGTATAACGGGGGTGATGAGCAATCAGCCCCAGCATTTT; CDR3aa: CASSITGVMSNQPQHF
j_gene: TRBJ2-3; d_gene: -; len: 12; abundance: few; v_gene: TRBV30; CDR3nt: TGTGCCTGGGAAGCGGTCACAGATACGCAGTATTTT; CDR3aa: CAWEAVTDTQYF
j_gene: TRBJ2-1; d_gene: -; len: 13; abundance: few; v_gene: TRBV6-5; CDR3nt: TGTGCCAGCAGTTCACTAGCCCACAATGAGCAGTTCTTC; CDR3aa: CASSSLAHNEQFF
j_gene: TRBJ2-1; d_gene: -; len: 12; abundance: -; v_gene: TRBV7-3; CDR3nt: TGTGCCAGCAGCATAGCAAAGAATGAGCAGTTCTTC; CDR3aa: CASSIAKNEQFF
j_gene: TRBJ2-1; d_gene: TRBD2; len: 16; abundance: -; v_gene: TRBV5-1; CDR3nt: TGCGCCAGCAGCACAACTAGCGGGGGGGCCTACAATGAGCAGTTCTTC; CDR3aa: CASSTTSGGAYNEQFF
j_gene: TRBJ2-1; d_gene: -; len: 13; abundance: few; v_gene: TRBV12-3/TRBV12-4; CDR3nt: TGTGCCAGCAGAGGACAGCCCTACAATGAGCAGTTCTTC; CDR3aa: CASRGQPYNEQFF
j_gene: TRBJ2-5; d_gene: -; len: 14; abundance: few; v_gene: TRBV10-3; CDR3nt: TGTGCCATCAGTGTGGAGGGGATCCAAGAGACCCAGTACTTC; CDR3aa: CAISVEGIQETQYF
j_gene: TRBJ2-7; d_gene: TRBD2; len: 16; abundance: -; v_gene: TRBV6-1; CDR3nt: TGTGCCAGCAGTAGTACGGGGGGGGGACCCTACTACGAGCAGTACTTC; CDR3aa: CASSSTGGGPYYEQYF
j_gene: TRBJ2-7; d_gene: -; len: 12; abundance: once; v_gene: TRBV6-2/TRBV6-3; CDR3nt: TGTGCCAGCACCTCCGGAGTGTTTGGGCAGTACTTC; CDR3aa: CASTSGVFGQYF
j_gene: TRBJ2-5; d_gene: TRBD2; len: 15; abundance: few; v_gene: TRBV12-3/TRBV12-4; CDR3nt: TGTGCCAGCAGTCCACGGGGGGTCTCCCAAGAGACCCAGTACTTC; CDR3aa: CASSPRGVSQETQYF
j_gene: TRBJ1-1; d_gene: -; len: 11; abundance: few; v_gene: TRBV25-1; CDR3nt: TGTGCCAGCGGCCGAGGGGGTGAAGCTTTCTTT; CDR3aa: CASGRGGEAFF
j_gene: TRBJ2-1; d_gene: TRBD1; len: 16; abundance: many; v_gene: TRBV6-1; CDR3nt: TGTGCCAGCAGTGAGTCCCCGGGACAGGGGTTGGATGAGCAGTTCTTC; CDR3aa: CASSESPGQGLDEQFF
j_gene: TRBJ1-2; d_gene: -; len: 12; abundance: -; v_gene: TRBV7-9; CDR3nt: TGTGCCAGCAGCTTAATGGACGATACGTACACCTTC; CDR3aa: CASSLMDDTYTF
j_gene: TRBJ1-2; d_gene: -; len: 14; abundance: few; v_gene: TRBV7-2; CDR3nt: TGTGCCAGCAGCTTAGCTCCGGGAGCCTATGGCTACACCTTC; CDR3aa: CASSLAPGAYGYTF
j_gene: TRBJ2-7; d_gene: TRBD2; len: 15; abundance: -; v_gene: TRBV5-1; CDR3nt: TGCGCCAGCAGCTTGGGTGGGAGGGCCCTCGACGAGCAGTACTTC; CDR3aa: CASSLGGRALDEQYF
j_gene: TRBJ2-2; d_gene: -; len: 15; abundance: few; v_gene: TRBV7-2; CDR3nt: TGTGCCAGCAGCTTAGTGGCTGCCCGGGTCGGGGAGCTGTTTTTT; CDR3aa: CASSLVAARVGELFF
j_gene: TRBJ1-3; d_gene: -; len: 20; abundance: few; v_gene: TRBV4-3; CDR3nt: TGCGCCAGCAGCCAAGATCTCAGGGGTACTCCTGCCCCCTCTGGAAACACCATATATTTT; CDR3aa: CASSQDLRGTPAPSGNTIYF
j_gene: TRBJ2-2; d_gene: -; len: 13; abundance: -; v_gene: TRBV6-5; CDR3nt: TGTGCCAGCAGTTATCAGCGCACCGGGGAGCTGTTTTTT; CDR3aa: CASSYQRTGELFF
j_gene: TRBJ2-7; d_gene: -; len: 12; abundance: -; v_gene: TRBV5-6; CDR3nt: TGTGCCAGCAGCTTTCGGACCTACGAGCAGTACTTC; CDR3aa: CASSFRTYEQYF
j_gene: TRBJ1-5; d_gene: -; len: 15; abundance: -; v_gene: TRBV4-1; CDR3nt: TGCGCCAGCAGCCAAGAATATACTTCGGATCAGCCCCAGCATTTT; CDR3aa: CASSQEYTSDQPQHF
j_gene: TRBJ2-5; d_gene: TRBD1; len: 15; abundance: -; v_gene: TRBV20-1; CDR3nt: TGCAGTGCTCACCCCGCCAGGACAGGGCAAGAGACCCAGTACTTC; CDR3aa: CSAHPARTGQETQYF
j_gene: TRBJ2-7; d_gene: TRBD1; len: 13; abundance: many; v_gene: TRBV29-1; CDR3nt: TGCAGCATAGGACAGGGTTCCTCCTACGAGCAGTACTTC; CDR3aa: CSIGQGSSYEQYF
j_gene: TRBJ2-7; d_gene: TRBD2; len: 16; abundance: many; v_gene: TRBV20-1; CDR3nt: TGCAGTGCTAGAGTTCAACGTGGCGGGAGTCAGTACGAGCAGTACTTC; CDR3aa: CSARVQRGGSQYEQYF
j_gene: TRBJ2-3; d_gene: -; len: 16; abundance: few; v_gene: TRBV7-9; CDR3nt: TGTGCCAGCAGCTTAGCGGGCGGGGGCCACACAGATACGCAGTATTTT; CDR3aa: CASSLAGGGHTDTQYF
j_gene: TRBJ2-2; d_gene: TRBD2; len: 13; abundance: few; v_gene: TRBV6-6; CDR3nt: TGTGCCGGGGCGGGGGCGAACACCGGGGAGCTGTTTTTT; CDR3aa: CAGAGANTGELFF
j_gene: TRBJ2-2; d_gene: -; len: 9; abundance: -; v_gene: TRBV29-1; CDR3nt: TGCAGCGTCCGGAGGGAGCTGTTTTTT; CDR3aa: CSVRRELFF
j_gene: TRBJ2-2; d_gene: -; len: 13; abundance: -; v_gene: TRBV20-1; CDR3nt: TGCAGTGCTAGGGACTACCTTACCGGGGAGCTGTTTTTT; CDR3aa: CSARDYLTGELFF
j_gene: TRBJ2-7; d_gene: -; len: 15; abundance: few; v_gene: TRBV11-2; CDR3nt: TGTGCCAGCAGCTCTAGACAGACCGACTCCTACGAGCAGTACTTC; CDR3aa: CASSSRQTDSYEQYF
j_gene: TRBJ2-7; d_gene: TRBD1; len: 13; abundance: few; v_gene: TRBV25-1; CDR3nt: TGTGCCAGCAGTACCCTCGGACAGGTGGGTCAGTACTTC; CDR3aa: CASSTLGQVGQYF
j_gene: TRBJ1-1; d_gene: -; len: 12; abundance: few; v_gene: TRBV29-1; CDR3nt: TGCAGCGTTGAGGGAACGGGGCCTGAAGCTTTCTTT; CDR3aa: CSVEGTGPEAFF